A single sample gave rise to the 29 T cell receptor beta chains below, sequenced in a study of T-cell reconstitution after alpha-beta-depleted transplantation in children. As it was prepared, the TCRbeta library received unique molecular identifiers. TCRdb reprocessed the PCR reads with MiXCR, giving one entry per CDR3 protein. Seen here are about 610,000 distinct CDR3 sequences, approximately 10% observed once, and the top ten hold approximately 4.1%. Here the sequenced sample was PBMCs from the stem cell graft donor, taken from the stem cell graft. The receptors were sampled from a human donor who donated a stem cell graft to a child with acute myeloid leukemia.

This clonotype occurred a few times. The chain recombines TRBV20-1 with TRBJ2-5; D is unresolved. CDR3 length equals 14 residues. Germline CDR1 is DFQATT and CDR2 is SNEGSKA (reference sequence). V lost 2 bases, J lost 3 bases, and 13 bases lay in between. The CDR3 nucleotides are TGCAGTGCTAGAAAACCGGGTGGGAAAGAGACCCAGTACTTC. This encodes CSARKPGGKETQYF.

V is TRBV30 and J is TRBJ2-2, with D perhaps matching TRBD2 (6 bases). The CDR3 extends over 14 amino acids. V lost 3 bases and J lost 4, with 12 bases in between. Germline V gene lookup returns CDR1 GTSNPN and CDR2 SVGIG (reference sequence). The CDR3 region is CAWRWGELTGELFF. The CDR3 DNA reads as TGTGCCTGGAGATGGGGGGAGCTCACCGGGGAGCTGTTTTTT. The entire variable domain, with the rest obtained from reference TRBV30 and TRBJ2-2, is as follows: SQTIHQWPATLVQPVGSPLSLECTVEGTSNPNLYWYRQAAGRGLQLLFYSVGIGQISSEVPQNLSASRPQDRQFILSSKKLLLSDSGFYLCAWRWGELTGELFFGEGSRLTVL.

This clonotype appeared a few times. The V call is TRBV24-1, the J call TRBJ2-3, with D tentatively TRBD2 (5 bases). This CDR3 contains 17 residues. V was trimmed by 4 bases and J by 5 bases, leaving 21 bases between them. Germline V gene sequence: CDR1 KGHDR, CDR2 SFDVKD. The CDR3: CATSDPQTRTLGDTQYF. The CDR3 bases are TGTGCCACCAGTGACCCCCAAACGAGGACTTTGGGAGATACGCAGTATTTT.

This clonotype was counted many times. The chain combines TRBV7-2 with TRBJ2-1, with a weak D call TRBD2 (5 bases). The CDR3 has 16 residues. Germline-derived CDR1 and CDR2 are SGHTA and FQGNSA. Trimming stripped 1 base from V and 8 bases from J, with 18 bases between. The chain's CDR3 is CASSLVASSLVDEQFF. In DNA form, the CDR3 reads TGTGCCAGCAGCTTAGTGGCTAGCTCCCTAGTCGATGAGCAGTTCTTC.

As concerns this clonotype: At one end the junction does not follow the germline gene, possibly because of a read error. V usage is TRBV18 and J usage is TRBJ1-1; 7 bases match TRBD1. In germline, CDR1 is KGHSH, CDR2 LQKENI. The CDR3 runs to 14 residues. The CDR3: CASSRQGRYTEVFF. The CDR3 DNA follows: TGTGCCAGCTCACGACAGGGAAGGTACACTGAAGTTTTCTTT. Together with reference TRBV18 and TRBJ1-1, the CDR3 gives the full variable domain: NAGVMQNPRHLVRRRGQEARLRCSPMKGHSHVYWYRQLPEEGLKFMVYLQKENIIDESGMPKERFSAEFPKEGPSILRIQQVVRGDSAAYFCASSRQGRYTEVFFGQGTRLTVV.

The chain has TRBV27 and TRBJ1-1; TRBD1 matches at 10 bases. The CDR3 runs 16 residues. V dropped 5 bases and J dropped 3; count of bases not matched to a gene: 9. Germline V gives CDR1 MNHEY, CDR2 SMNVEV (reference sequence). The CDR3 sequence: CASSLIPGTGDTEAFF. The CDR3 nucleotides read TGTGCCAGCAGTCTCATACCCGGGACAGGGGACACTGAAGCTTTCTTT.

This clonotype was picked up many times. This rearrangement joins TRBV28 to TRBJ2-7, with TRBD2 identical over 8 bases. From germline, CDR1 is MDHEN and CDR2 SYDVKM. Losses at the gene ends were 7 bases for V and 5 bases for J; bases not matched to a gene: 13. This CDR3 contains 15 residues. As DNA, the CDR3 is TGTGCCAGCACCATTTCCGGGACTAGGGTAGACGAGCAGTACTTC. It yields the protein CASTISGTRVDEQYF. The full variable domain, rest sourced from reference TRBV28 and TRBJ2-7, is DVKVTQSSRYLVKRTGEKVFLECVQDMDHENMFWYRQDPGLGLRLIYFSYDVKMKEKGDIPEGYSVSREKKERFSLILESASTNQTSMYLCASTISGTRVDEQYFGPGTRLTVT.

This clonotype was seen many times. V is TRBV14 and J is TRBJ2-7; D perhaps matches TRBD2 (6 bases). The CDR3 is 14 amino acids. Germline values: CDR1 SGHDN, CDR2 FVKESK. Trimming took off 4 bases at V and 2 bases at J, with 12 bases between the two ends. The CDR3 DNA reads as TGTGCCAGCAGCCTCGCGGGAAGGACCTACGAGCAGTACTTC. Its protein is CASSLAGRTYEQYF. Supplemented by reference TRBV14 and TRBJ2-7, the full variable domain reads EAGVTQFPSHSVIEKGQTVTLRCDPISGHDNLYWYRRVMGKEIKFLLHFVKESKQDESGMPNNRFLAERTGGTYSTLKVQPAELEDSGVYFCASSLAGRTYEQYFGPGTRLTVT.

CDR3 DNA sequence: TGTGCCAGCAGCTTTCAGGGGATAATGGGTCAGCCCCAGCATTTT. Translation: CASSFQGIMGQPQHF. The chain couples TRBV9 to TRBJ1-5; possibly TRBD1 for D (6 bases). The CDR3 extends over 15 amino acids. In germline, CDR1 is SGDLS, CDR2 YYNGEE. Trimming removed 4 bases from V and 6 bases from J, with 17 bases in between.

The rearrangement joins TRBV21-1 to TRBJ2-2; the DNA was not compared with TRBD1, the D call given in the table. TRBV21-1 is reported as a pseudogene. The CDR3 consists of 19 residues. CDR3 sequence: CASSKVPFRGGAVTGELFF. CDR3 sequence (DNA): TGTGCCAGCAGCAAAGTCCCCTTTAGGGGGGGAGCGGTCACCGGGGAGCTGTTTTTT.

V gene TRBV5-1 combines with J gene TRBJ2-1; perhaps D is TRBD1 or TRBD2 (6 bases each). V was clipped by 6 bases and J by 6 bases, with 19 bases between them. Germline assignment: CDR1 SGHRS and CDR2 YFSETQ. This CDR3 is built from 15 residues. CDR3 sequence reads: CASNGGGKGLNEQFF. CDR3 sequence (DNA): TGCGCCAGCAACGGAGGGGGGAAAGGGCTCAATGAGCAGTTCTTC.

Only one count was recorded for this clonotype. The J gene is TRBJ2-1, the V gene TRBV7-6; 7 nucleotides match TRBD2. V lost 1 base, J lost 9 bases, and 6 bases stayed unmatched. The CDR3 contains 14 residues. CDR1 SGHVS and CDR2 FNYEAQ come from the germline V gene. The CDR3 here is CASSLVASGSEQFF. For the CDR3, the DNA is TGTGCCAGCAGCTTAGTGGCTAGCGGCAGTGAGCAGTTCTTC.

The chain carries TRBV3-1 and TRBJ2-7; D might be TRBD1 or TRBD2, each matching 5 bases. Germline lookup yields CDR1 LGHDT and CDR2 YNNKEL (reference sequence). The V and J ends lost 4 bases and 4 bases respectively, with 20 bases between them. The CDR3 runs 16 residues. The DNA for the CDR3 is TGTGCCAGCAGCCGTTCTCCCTCGTCGGGGCTGTACGAGCAGTACTTC. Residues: CASSRSPSSGLYEQYF.

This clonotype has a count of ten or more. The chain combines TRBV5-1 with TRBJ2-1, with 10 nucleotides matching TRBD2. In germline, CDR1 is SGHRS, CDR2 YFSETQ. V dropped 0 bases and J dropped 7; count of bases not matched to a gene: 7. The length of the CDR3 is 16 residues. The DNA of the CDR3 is TGCGCCAGCAGCTTGGGGCCTAGCGGGAGCGCGAATGAGCAGTTCTTC. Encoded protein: CASSLGPSGSANEQFF.

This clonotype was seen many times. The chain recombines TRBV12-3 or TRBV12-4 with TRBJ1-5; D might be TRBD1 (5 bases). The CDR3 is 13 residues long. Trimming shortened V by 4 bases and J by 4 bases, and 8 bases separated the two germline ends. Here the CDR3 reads CASSSGQNQPQHF. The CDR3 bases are TGTGCCAGCAGTTCGGGGCAGAATCAGCCCCAGCATTTT.

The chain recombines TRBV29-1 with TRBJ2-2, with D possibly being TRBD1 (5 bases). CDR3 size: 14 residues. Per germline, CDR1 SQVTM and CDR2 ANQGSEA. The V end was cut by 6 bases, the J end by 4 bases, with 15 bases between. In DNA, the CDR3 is TGCAGCGTCGCCGGACATGGGGCCACCGGGGAGCTGTTTTTT. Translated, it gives CSVAGHGATGELFF.

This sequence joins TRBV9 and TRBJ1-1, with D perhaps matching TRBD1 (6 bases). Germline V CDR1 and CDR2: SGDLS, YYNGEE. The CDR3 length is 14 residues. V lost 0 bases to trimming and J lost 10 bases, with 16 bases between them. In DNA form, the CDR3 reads TGTGCCAGCAGCGTAGCTGGTCAGGGGTCGGCAGCTTTCTTT. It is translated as CASSVAGQGSAAFF.

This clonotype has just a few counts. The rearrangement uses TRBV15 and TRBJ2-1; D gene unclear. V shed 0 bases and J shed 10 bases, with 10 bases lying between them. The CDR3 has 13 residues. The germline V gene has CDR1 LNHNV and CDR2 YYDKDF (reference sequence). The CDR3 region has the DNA TGTGCCACCAGCAGAGAGAACACCCCGGAGCAGTTCTTC. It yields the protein CATSRENTPEQFF.

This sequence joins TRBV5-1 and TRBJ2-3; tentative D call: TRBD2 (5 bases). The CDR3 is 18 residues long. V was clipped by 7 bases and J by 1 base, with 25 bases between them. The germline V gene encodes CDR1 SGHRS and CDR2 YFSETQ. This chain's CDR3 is CASRYSTHERAGTDTQYF. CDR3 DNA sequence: TGCGCCAGCCGGTATTCTACGCACGAGAGGGCCGGCACAGATACGCAGTATTTT.

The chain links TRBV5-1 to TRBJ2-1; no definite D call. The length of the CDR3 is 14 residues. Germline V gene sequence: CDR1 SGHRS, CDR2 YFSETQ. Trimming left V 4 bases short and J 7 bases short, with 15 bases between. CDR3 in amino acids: CASSPEFPSNEQFF. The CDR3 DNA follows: TGCGCCAGCAGCCCGGAGTTCCCCTCAAATGAGCAGTTCTTC.

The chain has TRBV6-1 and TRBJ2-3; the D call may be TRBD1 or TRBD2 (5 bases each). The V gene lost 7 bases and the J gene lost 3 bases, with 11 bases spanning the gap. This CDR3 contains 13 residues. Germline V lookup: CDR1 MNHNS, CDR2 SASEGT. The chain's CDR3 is CASTRGVTDTQYF. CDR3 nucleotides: TGTGCCAGCACTCGGGGCGTAACAGATACGCAGTATTTT.

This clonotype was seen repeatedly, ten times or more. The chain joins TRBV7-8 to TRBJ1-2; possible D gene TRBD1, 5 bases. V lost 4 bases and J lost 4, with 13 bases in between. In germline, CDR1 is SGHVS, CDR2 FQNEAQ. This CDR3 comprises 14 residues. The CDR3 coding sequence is TGTGCCAGCAGCTCCCCAGGGAGCTTCTATGGCTACACCTTC. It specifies CASSSPGSFYGYTF.

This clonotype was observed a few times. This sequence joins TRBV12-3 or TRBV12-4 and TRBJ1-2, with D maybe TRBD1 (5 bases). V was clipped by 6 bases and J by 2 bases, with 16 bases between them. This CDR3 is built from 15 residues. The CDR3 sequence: CASSLRGSGNYGYTF. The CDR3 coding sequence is TGTGCCAGCAGCTTAAGGGGTTCAGGGAACTATGGCTACACCTTC.

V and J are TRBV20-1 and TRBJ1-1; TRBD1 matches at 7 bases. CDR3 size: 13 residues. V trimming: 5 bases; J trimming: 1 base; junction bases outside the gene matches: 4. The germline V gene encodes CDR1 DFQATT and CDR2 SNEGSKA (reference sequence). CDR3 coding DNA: TGCAGTGCTCCGGGACAGCAGAACACTGAAGCTTTCTTT. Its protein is CSAPGQQNTEAFF.

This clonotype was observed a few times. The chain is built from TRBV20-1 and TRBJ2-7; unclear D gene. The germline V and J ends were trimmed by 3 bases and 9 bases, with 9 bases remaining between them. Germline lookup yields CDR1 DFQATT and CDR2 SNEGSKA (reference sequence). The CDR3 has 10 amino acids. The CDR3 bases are TGCAGTGCTAGGTCGTCGGGGCAGTACTTC. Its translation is CSARSSGQYF.

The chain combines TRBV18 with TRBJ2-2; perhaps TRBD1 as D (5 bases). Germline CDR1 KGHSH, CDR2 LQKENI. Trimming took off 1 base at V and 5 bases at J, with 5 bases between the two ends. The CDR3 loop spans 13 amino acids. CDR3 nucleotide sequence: TGTGCCAGCTCACCACGACAGACCGGGGAGCTGTTTTTT. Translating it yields CASSPRQTGELFF.

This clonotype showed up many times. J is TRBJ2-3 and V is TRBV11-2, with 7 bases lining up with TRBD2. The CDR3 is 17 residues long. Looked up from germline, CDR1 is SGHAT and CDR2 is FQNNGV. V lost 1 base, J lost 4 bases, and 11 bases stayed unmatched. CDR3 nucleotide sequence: TGTGCCAGCAGCTTAGTATCTGGCGGGAGTAGGTCAGATACGCAGTATTTT. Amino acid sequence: CASSLVSGGSRSDTQYF.

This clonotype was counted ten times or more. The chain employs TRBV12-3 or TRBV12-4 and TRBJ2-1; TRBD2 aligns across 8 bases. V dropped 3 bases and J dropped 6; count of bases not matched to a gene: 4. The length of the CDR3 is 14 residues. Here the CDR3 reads CASSFSGLVNEQFF. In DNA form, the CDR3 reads TGTGCCAGCAGTTTCTCGGGACTAGTCAATGAGCAGTTCTTC.

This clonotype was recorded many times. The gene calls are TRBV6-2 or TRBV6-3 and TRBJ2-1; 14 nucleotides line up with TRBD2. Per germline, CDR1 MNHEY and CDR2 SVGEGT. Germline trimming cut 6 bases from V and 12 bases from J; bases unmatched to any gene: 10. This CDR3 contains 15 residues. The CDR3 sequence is CASRGPGLAGDLQFF. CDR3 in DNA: TGTGCCAGCAGAGGGCCGGGACTAGCGGGAGATCTGCAGTTCTTC.